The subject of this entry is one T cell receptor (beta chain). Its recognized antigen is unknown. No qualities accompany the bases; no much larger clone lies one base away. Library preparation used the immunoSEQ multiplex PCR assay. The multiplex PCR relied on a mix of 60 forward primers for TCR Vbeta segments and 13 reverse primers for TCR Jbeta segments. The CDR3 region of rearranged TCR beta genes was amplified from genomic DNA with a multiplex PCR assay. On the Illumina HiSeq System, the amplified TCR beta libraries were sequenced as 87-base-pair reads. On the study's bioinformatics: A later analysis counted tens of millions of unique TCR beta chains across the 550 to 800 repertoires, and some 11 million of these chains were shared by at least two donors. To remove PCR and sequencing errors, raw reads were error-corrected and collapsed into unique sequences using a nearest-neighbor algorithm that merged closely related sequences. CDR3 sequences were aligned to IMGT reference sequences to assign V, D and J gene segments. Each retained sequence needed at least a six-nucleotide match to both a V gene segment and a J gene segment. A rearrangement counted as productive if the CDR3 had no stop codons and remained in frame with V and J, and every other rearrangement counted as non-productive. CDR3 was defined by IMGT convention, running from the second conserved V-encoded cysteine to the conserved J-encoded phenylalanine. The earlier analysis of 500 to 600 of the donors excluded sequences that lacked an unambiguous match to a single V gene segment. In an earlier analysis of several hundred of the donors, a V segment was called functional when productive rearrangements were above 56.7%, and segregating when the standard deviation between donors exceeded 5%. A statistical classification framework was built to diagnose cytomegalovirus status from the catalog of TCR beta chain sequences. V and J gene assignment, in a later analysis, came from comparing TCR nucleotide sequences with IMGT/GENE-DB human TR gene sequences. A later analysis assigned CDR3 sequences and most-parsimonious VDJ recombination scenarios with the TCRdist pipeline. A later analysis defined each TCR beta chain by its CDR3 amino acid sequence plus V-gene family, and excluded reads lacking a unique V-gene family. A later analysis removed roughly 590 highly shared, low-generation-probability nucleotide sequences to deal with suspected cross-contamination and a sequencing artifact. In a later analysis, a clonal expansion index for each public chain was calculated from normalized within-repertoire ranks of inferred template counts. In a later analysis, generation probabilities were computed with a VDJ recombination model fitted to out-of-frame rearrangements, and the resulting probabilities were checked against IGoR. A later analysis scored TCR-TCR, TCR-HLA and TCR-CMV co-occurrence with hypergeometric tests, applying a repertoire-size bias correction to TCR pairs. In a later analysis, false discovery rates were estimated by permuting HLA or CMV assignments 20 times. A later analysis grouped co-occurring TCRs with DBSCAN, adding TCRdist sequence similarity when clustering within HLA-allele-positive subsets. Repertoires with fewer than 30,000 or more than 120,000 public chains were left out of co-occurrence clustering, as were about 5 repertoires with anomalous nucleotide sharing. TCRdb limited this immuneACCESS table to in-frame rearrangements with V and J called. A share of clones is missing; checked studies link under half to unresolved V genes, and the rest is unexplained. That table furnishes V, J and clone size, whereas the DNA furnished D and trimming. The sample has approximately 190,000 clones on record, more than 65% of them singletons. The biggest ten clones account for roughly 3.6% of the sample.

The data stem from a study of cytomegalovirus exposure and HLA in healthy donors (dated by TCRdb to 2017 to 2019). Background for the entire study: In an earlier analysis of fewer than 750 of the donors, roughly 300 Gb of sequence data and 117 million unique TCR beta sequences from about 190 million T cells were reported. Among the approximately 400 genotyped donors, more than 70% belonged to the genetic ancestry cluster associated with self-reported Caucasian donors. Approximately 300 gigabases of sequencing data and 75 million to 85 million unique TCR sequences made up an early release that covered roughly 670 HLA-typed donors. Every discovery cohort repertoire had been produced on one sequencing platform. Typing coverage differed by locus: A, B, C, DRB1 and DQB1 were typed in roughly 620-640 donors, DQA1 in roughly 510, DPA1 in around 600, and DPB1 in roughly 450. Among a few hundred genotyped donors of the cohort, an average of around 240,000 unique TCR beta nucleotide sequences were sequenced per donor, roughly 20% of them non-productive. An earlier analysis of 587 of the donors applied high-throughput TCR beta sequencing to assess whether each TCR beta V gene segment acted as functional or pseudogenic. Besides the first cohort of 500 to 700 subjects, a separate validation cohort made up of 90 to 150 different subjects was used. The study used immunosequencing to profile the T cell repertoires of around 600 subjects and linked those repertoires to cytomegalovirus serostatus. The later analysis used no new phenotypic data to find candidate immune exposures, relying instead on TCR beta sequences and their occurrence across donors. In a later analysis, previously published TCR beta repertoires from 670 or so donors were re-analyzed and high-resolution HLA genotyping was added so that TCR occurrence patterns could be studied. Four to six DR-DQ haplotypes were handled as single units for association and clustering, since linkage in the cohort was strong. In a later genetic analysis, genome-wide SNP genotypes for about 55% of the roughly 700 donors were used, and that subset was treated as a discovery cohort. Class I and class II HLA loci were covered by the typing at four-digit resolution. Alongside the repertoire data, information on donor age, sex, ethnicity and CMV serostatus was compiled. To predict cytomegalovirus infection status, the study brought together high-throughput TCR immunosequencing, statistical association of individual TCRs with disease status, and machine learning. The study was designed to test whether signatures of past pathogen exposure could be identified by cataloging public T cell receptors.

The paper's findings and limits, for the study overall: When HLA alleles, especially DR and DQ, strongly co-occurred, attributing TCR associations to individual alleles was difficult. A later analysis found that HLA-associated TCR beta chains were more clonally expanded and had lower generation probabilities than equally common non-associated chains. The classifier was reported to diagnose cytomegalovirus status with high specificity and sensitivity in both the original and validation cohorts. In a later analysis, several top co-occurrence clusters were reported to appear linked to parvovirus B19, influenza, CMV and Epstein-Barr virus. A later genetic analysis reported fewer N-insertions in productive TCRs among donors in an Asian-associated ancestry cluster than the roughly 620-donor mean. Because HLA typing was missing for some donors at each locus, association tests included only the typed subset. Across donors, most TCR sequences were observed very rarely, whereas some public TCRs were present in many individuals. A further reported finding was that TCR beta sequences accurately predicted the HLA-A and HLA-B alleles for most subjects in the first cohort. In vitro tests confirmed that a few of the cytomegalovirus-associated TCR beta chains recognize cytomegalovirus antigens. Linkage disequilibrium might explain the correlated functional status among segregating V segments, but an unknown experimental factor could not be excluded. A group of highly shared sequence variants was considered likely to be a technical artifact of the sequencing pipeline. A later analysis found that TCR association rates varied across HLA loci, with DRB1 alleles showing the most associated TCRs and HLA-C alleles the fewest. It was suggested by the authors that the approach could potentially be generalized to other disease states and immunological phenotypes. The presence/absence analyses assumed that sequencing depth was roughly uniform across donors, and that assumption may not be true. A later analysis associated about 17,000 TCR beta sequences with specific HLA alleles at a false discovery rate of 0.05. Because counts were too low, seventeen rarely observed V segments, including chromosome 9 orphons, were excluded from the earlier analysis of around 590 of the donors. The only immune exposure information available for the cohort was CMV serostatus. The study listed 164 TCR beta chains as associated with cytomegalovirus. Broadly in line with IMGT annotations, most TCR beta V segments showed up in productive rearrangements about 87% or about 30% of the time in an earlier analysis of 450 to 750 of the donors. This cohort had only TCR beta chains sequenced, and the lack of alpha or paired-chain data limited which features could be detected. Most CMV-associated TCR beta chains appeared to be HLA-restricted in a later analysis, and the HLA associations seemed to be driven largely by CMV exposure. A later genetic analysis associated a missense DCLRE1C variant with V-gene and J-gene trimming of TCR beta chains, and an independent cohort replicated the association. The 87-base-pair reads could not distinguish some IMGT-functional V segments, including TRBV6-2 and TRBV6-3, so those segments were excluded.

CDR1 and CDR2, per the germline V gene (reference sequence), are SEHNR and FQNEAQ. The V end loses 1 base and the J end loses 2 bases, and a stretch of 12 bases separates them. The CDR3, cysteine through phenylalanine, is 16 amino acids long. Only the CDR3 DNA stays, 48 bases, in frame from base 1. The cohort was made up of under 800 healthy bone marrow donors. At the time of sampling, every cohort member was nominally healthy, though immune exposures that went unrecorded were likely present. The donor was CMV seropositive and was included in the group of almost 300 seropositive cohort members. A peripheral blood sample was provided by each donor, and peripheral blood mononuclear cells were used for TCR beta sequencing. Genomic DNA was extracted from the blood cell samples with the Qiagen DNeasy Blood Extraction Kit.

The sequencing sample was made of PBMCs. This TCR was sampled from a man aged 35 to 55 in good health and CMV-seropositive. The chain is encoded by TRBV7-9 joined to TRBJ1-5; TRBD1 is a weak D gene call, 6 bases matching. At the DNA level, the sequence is TGTGCCAGCAGCTTAGATGCGGACAGAGGCAATCAGCCCCAGCATTTT. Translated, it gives CASSLDADRGNQPQHF. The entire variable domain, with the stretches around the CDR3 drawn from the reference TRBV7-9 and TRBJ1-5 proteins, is DTGVSQNPRHKITKRGQNVTFRCDPISEHNRLYWYRQTLGQGPEFLTYFQNEAQLEKSRLLSDRFSAERPKGSFSTLEIQRTEQGDSAMYLCASSLDADRGNQPQHFGDGTRLSIL.